This T cell receptor beta chain is from a study of vaccination and CD4 T cells after COVID-19. The assay that was used to sequence DNA from cultured CD4+ T cells was the Oncomine TCR Beta short-read assay. The source of extracted genomic DNA was cultured CD4+ T cells. Each CDR3 protein is one row after TCRdb ran MiXCR on the PCR reads. Among several thousand distinct CDR3 sequences listed, around 41% were seen once. This sample's treatment: roughly ten-day PBMC culture with coronavirus spike peptide pools or control peptides (ViraFEST assay). An unexposed donor provided the CD4+ T cells, which were collected before the COVID-19 pandemic (2011-2018). First, ViraFEST expanded antigen-specific T cells with peptide pools, and next it sequenced the TCRs. Note on this clonotype: The antigen is unknown. This is likely a read error, given that the CDR3 carries no conserved phenylalanine or tryptophan at its end.

Trimming pared 4 bases from V and 1 base from J, leaving 19 bases between. The germline V gene encodes CDR1 MNHEY and CDR2 SVGEGT. This CDR3 spans 17 amino acids. The genes are TRBV6-2 or TRBV6-3 and TRBJ1-2, with a tentative D call TRBD1 (5 bases). The TCR sequence derives from a human donor in good health. The sequencing sample was made of CD4+ T cells from blood, cultured in vitro. The CDR3 here is CASSSTGTASLNYGYTL. The DNA for the CDR3 is TGTGCCAGCAGTTCGACCGGGACGGCGAGTCTTAACTATGGCTACACCCTC.